A single sample is the source of the 21 T cell receptor beta chains below, sequenced in a study of T cell repertoires in cytomegalovirus infection. MiXCR was run by TCRdb on the reads, yielding one entry per CDR3 protein. Here the sample spans around 260,000 distinct CDR3 sequences, around 9% being singletons. Sequenced input: PBMCs. The receptors here all came from a human donor in good health (CMV status not recorded). Some clones in this sample may be carry-over from other donors' samples.

This clonotype has ten or more counts. This sequence joins TRBV7-2 and TRBJ2-1; TRBD1 aligns across 8 bases. Germline CDR1 SGHTA, CDR2 FQGNSA. The CDR3 covers 13 residues. V dropped 4 bases and J dropped 9; count of bases not matched to a gene: 5. The CDR3 DNA reads as TGTGCCAGCAGCTACCGGACAGGGCCTGAGCAGTTCTTC. Amino acid sequence: CASSYRTGPEQFF. The full variable domain, in which reference TRBV7-2 and TRBJ2-1 provide the parts outside the CDR3, is GAGVSQSPSNKVTEKGKDVELRCDPISGHTALYWYRQSLGQGLEFLIYFQGNSAPDKSGLPSDRFSAERTGGSVSTLTIQRTQQEDSAVYLCASSYRTGPEQFFGPGTRLTVL.

Many counts were recorded for this clonotype. This rearrangement joins TRBV7-6 to TRBJ1-1; D perhaps matches TRBD1 (5 bases). The CDR3 runs 12 residues. With 7 bases removed from V and 3 bases from J, the gap between germline ends came to 9 bases. Germline V CDR1 and CDR2: SGHVS, FNYEAQ. The CDR3 bases are TGTGCCAGCACTGAAGGGGACACTGAAGCTTTCTTT. This encodes CASTEGDTEAFF. Complete variable domain (other parts from reference TRBV7-6 and TRBJ1-1): GAGVSQSPRYKVTKRGQDVALRCDPISGHVSLYWYRQALGQGPEFLTYFNYEAQQDKSGLPNDRFSAERPEGSISTLTIQRTEQRDSAMYRCASTEGDTEAFFGQGTRLTVV.

This clonotype was detected many times. This chain connects TRBV11-2 to TRBJ1-1; D not resolved. V was pared by 0 bases and J by 6 bases, with 8 bases between. The CDR3 has 13 residues. The germline V gene has CDR1 SGHAT and CDR2 FQNNGV. CDR3 residues: CASSLDRGAEAFF. CDR3 sequence (DNA): TGTGCCAGCAGCTTAGACAGAGGCGCTGAAGCTTTCTTT.

The CDR3: CASSMIGSRLGEQFF. CDR3 nucleotide sequence: TGTGCCAGTAGTATGATCGGTAGCCGGTTAGGGGAGCAGTTCTTC. V and J are TRBV19 and TRBJ2-1; D ambiguous. The CDR3 runs to 15 residues. Germline V lookup: CDR1 LNHDA, CDR2 SQIVND (reference sequence). The ends were cut back, 3 bases at V and 10 bases at J, with 19 bases in the middle.

The chain carries TRBV12-3 or TRBV12-4 and TRBJ2-7; TRBD2 aligns across 14 bases. The CDR3 length is 17 residues. J lost 6 bases, V lost 3 bases, and 10 bases had no gene match. The CDR3 sequence is CASSFLRKGLAGGEQYF. The CDR3 coding sequence is TGTGCCAGCAGTTTTCTTCGAAAAGGACTAGCGGGGGGCGAGCAGTACTTC.

This clonotype has only a few counts. The chain links TRBV28 to TRBJ2-7, with D tentatively TRBD2 (6 bases). This CDR3 is 13 amino acids long. V gave up 10 bases and J gave up 2 bases, with 15 bases separating them. Germline loops: CDR1 MDHEN, CDR2 SYDVKM. CDR3 loop: CATLGGVPYEQYF. CDR3 in DNA: TGTGCCACCCTCGGGGGTGTCCCCTACGAGCAGTACTTC.

This chain uses TRBV6-1 with TRBJ2-3, with 7 bases identical to TRBD1. Germline V gives CDR1 MNHNS, CDR2 SASEGT. This CDR3 region has 14 residues. The V gene end was trimmed by 6 bases and the J gene end by 0 bases; junction bases not matched to a gene: 3. The CDR3 reads CASRTGPSTDTQYF. CDR3 nucleotides: TGTGCCAGCAGGACAGGGCCTAGCACAGATACGCAGTATTTT.

This clonotype has at least ten counts. The CDR3 sequence: CASSQEDRSYEQYF. Written as DNA, the CDR3 is TGCGCCAGCAGCCAAGAGGACCGTTCCTACGAGCAGTACTTC. The chain uses TRBV4-1 and TRBJ2-7; D gene ambiguous. Germline V gives CDR1 MGHRA, CDR2 YSYEKL. There are 14 residues in the CDR3. With 0 bases removed from V and 1 base from J, the gap between germline ends came to 7 bases.

This chain joins TRBV20-1 and TRBJ2-2; 7 positions agree with TRBD1. Germline V gene sequence: CDR1 DFQATT, CDR2 SNEGSKA (reference sequence). Trimming took 5 bases from V and 4 from J; bases not matched to a gene: 10. The length of the CDR3 is 15 residues. The CDR3 DNA follows: TGCAGTGCTCCCTCCCGACAGGGTGGCACCGGGGAGCTGTTTTTT. This sequence encodes CSAPSRQGGTGELFF.

This clonotype was found many times. This chain links TRBV7-8 with TRBJ2-5; a possible D gene is TRBD2 (6 bases). The CDR3 loop spans 12 amino acids. Trimming removed 3 bases from V and 4 bases from J, with 6 bases in between. Germline lookup yields CDR1 SGHVS and CDR2 FQNEAQ. CDR3 DNA sequence: TGTGCCAGCAGCTTCGGGGGAGAGACCCAGTACTTC. Its translation: CASSFGGETQYF.

This clonotype occurred many times. This chain joins TRBV20-1 and TRBJ2-3; D is perhaps TRBD1 (5 bases). V was cut by 2 bases and J by 0 bases, with 6 bases left in between. CDR1 is DFQATT, CDR2 SNEGSKA, per germline (reference sequence). There are 13 residues in the CDR3. CDR3 coding DNA: TGCAGTGCTAGATCAGGGAGCACAGATACGCAGTATTTT. This codes for CSARSGSTDTQYF.

The sample holds many counts of this clonotype. The chain is built from TRBV7-2 and TRBJ2-1, with D maybe TRBD2 (5 bases). Trimming removed 3 bases from V and 7 bases from J, with 19 bases in between. The germline CDR1 and CDR2 sequences are SGHTA and FQGNSA. This CDR3 has 16 residues. CDR3 sequence: CASSFMILEGLNEQFF. As DNA, the CDR3 is TGTGCCAGCAGCTTTATGATTCTCGAGGGTTTAAATGAGCAGTTCTTC. The full variable domain, completed using reference TRBV7-2 and TRBJ2-1, is GAGVSQSPSNKVTEKGKDVELRCDPISGHTALYWYRQSLGQGLEFLIYFQGNSAPDKSGLPSDRFSAERTGGSVSTLTIQRTQQEDSAVYLCASSFMILEGLNEQFFGPGTRLTVL.

The chain employs TRBV14 and TRBJ2-2, with D unresolved. In germline, CDR1 is SGHDN, CDR2 FVKESK. Trimming removed 0 bases from V and 0 bases from J, with 2 bases in between. The CDR3 runs 14 residues. The DNA of the CDR3 is TGTGCCAGCAGCCAAGATCCGAACACCGGGGAGCTGTTTTTT. Amino acids: CASSQDPNTGELFF.

Here the CDR3 DNA reads TGTGCCAGCAGGGGGGCTCAGATTAACACCGGGGAGCTGTTTTTT. It translates to CASRGAQINTGELFF. The chain joins TRBV6-2 or TRBV6-3 to TRBJ2-2; D is perhaps TRBD1 (6 bases). Germline V lookup: CDR1 MNHEY, CDR2 SVGEGT. There are 15 residues in the CDR3. V was cut by 6 bases and J by 2 bases, with 13 bases left in between.

The chain joins TRBV29-1 to TRBJ2-5; D is unresolved. This CDR3 contains 11 residues. Germline values: CDR1 SQVTM, CDR2 ANQGSEA. Trimming shortened V by 2 bases and J by 6 bases, and 7 bases separated the two germline ends. The CDR3 nucleotides read TGCAGCGTTGAATCTGTGAAGACCCAGTACTTC. Protein product: CSVESVKTQYF.

This clonotype occurred many times. This chain connects TRBV7-2 to TRBJ2-1, with 9 bases aligning to TRBD1. The CDR3 contains 14 residues. CDR1 and CDR2 from the germline V gene are SGHTA and FQGNSA. The junction had 5 bases not matched to a gene; V was cut back by 5 bases and J by 6 bases. The CDR3 reads CASSGQGPINEQFF. DNA for the CDR3: TGTGCCAGCAGCGGACAGGGGCCTATCAATGAGCAGTTCTTC.

The chain joins TRBV25-1 to TRBJ1-3; 9 bases are shared with TRBD1. CDR3 length: 15 amino acids. V was clipped by 2 bases and J by 5 bases; unmatched bases: 4. In germline, CDR1 is MGHDK, CDR2 SYGVNS. The CDR3 region has the DNA TGTGCCAGCAGTGAAGGTCACAGGGGGCGAAACACCATATATTTT. It translates to CASSEGHRGRNTIYF.

This clonotype turned up a few times. The chain is built from TRBV20-1 and TRBJ2-5, with 10 bases lining up with TRBD1. Germline V gene lookup returns CDR1 DFQATT and CDR2 SNEGSKA (reference sequence). The length of the CDR3 is 16 residues. V dropped 0 bases and J dropped 4; count of bases not matched to a gene: 8. The CDR3 coding sequence is TGCAGTGCTAGAGACCCGGGACAGGGGTCCTCAGAGACCCAGTACTTC. Its translation: CSARDPGQGSSETQYF.

This clonotype occurred many times. The chain has TRBV7-2 and TRBJ1-6, with D perhaps matching TRBD1 (5 bases). V gave up 1 base and J gave up 5 bases, with 9 bases separating them. This CDR3 comprises 15 residues. In germline, CDR1 is SGHTA, CDR2 FQGNSA. CDR3 loop: CASSLGGYDNSPLHF. The CDR3 nucleotides are TGTGCCAGCAGCTTAGGGGGGTATGATAATTCACCCCTCCACTTT.

This clonotype was counted only a few times. The chain couples TRBV6-4 to TRBJ2-1, with 11 bases matching TRBD2. The CDR3 is 15 residues long. The V gene end was trimmed by 6 bases and the J gene end by 6 bases; junction bases not matched to a gene: 7. Germline lookup yields CDR1 MRHNA and CDR2 SNTAGT. CDR3 in DNA: TGTGCCAGCAGACCACTAGCGGGAGAGGGCAATGAGCAGTTCTTC. Its translation: CASRPLAGEGNEQFF.

This clonotype was seen many times. The chain couples TRBV12-3 or TRBV12-4 to TRBJ1-5, with D uncertain. V lost 9 bases to trimming and J lost 4 bases, with 13 bases between them. The CDR3 runs 13 residues. CDR3 sequence: CASLRTGNQPQHF. CDR3 bases: TGTGCCAGTCTTCGGACGGGTAATCAGCCCCAGCATTTT.